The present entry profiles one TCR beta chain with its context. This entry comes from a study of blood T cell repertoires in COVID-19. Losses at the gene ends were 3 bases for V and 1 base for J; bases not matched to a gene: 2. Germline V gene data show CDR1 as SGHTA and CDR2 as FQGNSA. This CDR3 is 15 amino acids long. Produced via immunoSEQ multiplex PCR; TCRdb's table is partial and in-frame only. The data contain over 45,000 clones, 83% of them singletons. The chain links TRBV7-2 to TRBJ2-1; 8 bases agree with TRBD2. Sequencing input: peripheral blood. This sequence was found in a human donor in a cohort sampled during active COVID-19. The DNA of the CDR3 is TGTGCCAGCAGCTTTGCGGGGGGTTCCTACAATGAGCAGTTCTTC. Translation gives CASSFAGGSYNEQFF.